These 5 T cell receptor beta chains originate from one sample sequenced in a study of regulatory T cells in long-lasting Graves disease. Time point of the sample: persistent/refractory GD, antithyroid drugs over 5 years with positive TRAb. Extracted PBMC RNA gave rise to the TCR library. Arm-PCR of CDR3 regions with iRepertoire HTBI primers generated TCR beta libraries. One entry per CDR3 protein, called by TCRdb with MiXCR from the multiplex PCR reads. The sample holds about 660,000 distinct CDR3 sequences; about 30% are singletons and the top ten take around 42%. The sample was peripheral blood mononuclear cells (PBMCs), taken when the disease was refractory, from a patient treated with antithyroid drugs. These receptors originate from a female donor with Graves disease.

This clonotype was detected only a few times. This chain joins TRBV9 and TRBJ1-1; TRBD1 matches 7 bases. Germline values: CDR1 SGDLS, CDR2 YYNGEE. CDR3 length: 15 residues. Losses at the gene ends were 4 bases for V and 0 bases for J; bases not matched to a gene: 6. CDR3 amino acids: CASSLGQRLNTEAFF. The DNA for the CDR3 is TGTGCCAGCAGCTTGGGACAGCGTCTGAACACTGAAGCTTTCTTT.

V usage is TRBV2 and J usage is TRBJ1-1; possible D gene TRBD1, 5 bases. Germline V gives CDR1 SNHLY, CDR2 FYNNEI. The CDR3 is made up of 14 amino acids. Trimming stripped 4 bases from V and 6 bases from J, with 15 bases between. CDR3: CASSVFRVGAEAFF. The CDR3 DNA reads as TGTGCCAGCAGTGTATTCAGGGTGGGTGCTGAAGCTTTCTTT.

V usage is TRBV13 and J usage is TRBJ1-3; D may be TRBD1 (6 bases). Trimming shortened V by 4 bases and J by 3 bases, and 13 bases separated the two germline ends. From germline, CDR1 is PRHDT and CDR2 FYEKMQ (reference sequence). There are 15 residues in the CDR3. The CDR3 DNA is TGTGCCAGCAGCTCCTACAGGGTCTTTGGAAACACCATATATTTT. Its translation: CASSSYRVFGNTIYF.

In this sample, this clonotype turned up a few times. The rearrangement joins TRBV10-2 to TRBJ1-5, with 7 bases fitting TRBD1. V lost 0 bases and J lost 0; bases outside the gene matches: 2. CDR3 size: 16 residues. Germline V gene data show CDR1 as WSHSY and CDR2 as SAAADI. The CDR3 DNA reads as TGCGCCAGCAGTGAGTCGGGACAGCTTAGCAATCAGCCCCAGCATTTT. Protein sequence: CASSESGQLSNQPQHF.

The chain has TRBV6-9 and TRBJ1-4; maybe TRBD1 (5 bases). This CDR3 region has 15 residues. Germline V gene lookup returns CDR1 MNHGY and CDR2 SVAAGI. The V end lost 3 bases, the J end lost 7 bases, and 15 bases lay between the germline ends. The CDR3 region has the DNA TGTGCCAGCAGTTACCGGGGCTACCCAGGTGAAAAACTGTTTTTT. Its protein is CASSYRGYPGEKLFF.